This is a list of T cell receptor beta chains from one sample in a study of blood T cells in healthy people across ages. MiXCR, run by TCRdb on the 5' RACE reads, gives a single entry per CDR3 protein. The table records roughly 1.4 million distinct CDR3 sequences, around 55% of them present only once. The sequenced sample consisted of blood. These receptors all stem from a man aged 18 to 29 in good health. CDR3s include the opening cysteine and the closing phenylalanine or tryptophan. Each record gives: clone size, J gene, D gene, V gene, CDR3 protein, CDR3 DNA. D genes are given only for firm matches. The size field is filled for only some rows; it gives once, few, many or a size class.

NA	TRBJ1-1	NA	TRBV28	CASSDSGGEGDTEAFF	TGTGCCAGCAGTGATTCGGGTGGGGAAGGTGACACTGAAGCTTTCTTT
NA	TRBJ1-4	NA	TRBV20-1	CSARGRGGTNEKLFF	TGCAGTGCTAGAGGGCGGGGGGGAACTAATGAAAAACTGTTTTTT
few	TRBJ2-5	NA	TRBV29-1	CSVVRISQETQYF	TGCAGCGTTGTAAGGATTTCCCAAGAGACCCAGTACTTC
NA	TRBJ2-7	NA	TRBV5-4	CASSADTGFYEQYF	TGTGCCAGCAGCGCCGATACAGGCTTCTACGAGCAGTACTTC
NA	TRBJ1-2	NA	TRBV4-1	CASSQDNTGSGGYTF	TGCGCCAGCAGCCAAGATAATACGGGGTCTGGTGGCTACACCTTC
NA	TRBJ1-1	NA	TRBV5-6	CASSFFWDTEAFF	TGTGCCAGCAGCTTTTTCTGGGACACTGAAGCTTTCTTT
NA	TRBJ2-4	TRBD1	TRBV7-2	CASSFGTGVGVVKNIQYF	TGTGCCAGCAGCTTCGGGACAGGGGTGGGGGTAGTCAAAAACATTCAGTACTTC
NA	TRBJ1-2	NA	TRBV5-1	CASSLATGNYGYTF	TGCGCCAGCAGCTTGGCCACCGGTAACTATGGCTACACCTTC
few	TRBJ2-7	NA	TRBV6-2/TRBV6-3	CASSYSMSGRPYEQYF	TGTGCCAGCAGTTACTCGATGAGCGGCAGGCCCTACGAGCAGTACTTC
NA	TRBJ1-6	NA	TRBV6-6	CASSADRLTLHF	TGTGCCAGCAGCGCGGACCGCTTGACCCTCCACTTT
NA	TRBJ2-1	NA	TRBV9	CASSSEGFSNEQFF	TGTGCCAGCAGCTCCGAAGGGTTCAGCAATGAGCAGTTCTTC
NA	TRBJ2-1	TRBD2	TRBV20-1	CSYSGRAGNEQFF	TGCAGCTATAGCGGGAGGGCCGGGAATGAGCAGTTCTTC
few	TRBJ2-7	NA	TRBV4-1	CASSQGPRASYEQYF	TGCGCCAGCAGCCAAGGCCCGAGGGCCTCCTACGAGCAGTACTTC
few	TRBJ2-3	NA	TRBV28	CASSRDTRRDTQYF	TGTGCCAGCAGTCGGGACACTAGACGAGATACGCAGTATTTT
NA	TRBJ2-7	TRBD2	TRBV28	CASSVLAAVYEQYF	TGTGCCAGCAGCGTACTAGCGGCAGTCTACGAGCAGTACTTC
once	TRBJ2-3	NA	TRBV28	CASSWRPQGTDTQYF	TGTGCCAGCAGTTGGAGGCCCCAAGGCACAGATACGCAGTATTTT
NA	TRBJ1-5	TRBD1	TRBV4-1	CASSRTTGGGSNQPQHF	TGCGCCAGCAGCCGGACGACAGGGGGCGGAAGCAATCAGCCCCAGCATTTT
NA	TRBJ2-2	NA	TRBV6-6	CASSLPRIGELFF	TGTGCCAGCAGTCTTCCACGGATCGGGGAGCTGTTTTTT
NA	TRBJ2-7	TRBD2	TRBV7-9	CASTMISGGVYEQYF	TGTGCCAGCACAATGATTAGCGGGGGCGTCTACGAGCAGTACTTC
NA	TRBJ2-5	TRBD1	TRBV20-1	CSARQGAQETQYF	TGCAGTGCTCGCCAGGGGGCACAAGAGACCCAGTACTTC
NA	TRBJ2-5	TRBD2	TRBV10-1	CASSPLQLATQETQYF	TGCGCCAGCAGCCCGCTCCAACTAGCGACACAAGAGACCCAGTACTTC
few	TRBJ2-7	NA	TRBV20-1	CSARDLGLAPYEQYF	TGCAGTGCTAGAGATCTGGGGCTAGCGCCCTACGAGCAGTACTTC
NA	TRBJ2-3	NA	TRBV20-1	CSAMTGWGTDTQYF	TGCAGTGCGATGACAGGATGGGGCACAGATACGCAGTATTTT
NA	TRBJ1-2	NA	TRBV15	CATSAGMNYGYTF	TGTGCCACCAGCGCAGGCATGAACTATGGCTACACCTTC
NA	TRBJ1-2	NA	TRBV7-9	CASSLRGMHYGYTF	TGTGCCAGCAGCCTACGTGGGATGCACTATGGCTACACCTTC
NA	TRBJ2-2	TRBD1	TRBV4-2	CASSQAGQGGTGELFF	TGTGCCAGCAGCCAAGCAGGACAGGGCGGCACCGGGGAGCTGTTTTTT
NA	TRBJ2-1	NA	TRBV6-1	CASSEAAFSSYNEQFF	TGTGCCAGCAGTGAAGCCGCTTTCAGCTCCTACAATGAGCAGTTCTTC
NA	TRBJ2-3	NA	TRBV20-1	CSAGAGRPRTDTQYF	TGCAGTGCGGGGGCTGGACGCCCGCGCACAGATACGCAGTATTTT
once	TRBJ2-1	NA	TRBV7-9	CASSLGPRGRDYNEQFF	TGTGCCAGCAGCTTAGGGCCCCGAGGGCGGGACTACAATGAGCAGTTCTTC
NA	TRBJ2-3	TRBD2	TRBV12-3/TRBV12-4	CASSRTSGRMDTQYF	TGTGCCAGCAGCCGGACTAGCGGGAGAATGGATACGCAGTATTTT
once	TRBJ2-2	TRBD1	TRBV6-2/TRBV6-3	CASSWGQGVTGELFF	TGTGCCAGCAGTTGGGGACAGGGCGTAACCGGGGAGCTGTTTTTT
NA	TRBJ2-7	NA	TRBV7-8	CASSLSTGLTYEQYF	TGTGCCAGCAGCTTATCGACAGGTCTCACCTACGAGCAGTACTTC
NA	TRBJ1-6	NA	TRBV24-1	CATSDSYNSPLHF	TGTGCCACCAGTGACTCTTATAATTCACCCCTCCACTTT
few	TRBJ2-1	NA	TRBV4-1	CASSQATGQHYSYNEQFF	TGCGCCAGCAGCCAAGCTACGGGACAACATTACTCCTACAATGAGCAGTTCTTC
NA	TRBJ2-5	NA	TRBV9	CASSGILTGDGRQETQYF	TGTGCCAGCAGCGGAATATTAACAGGGGATGGGAGGCAAGAGACCCAGTACTTC
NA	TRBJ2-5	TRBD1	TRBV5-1	CASSSFDRALFQETQYF	TGCGCCAGCAGCTCCTTCGACAGGGCCCTATTCCAAGAGACCCAGTACTTC
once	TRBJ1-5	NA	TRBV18	CASSPRSSNQPQHF	TGTGCCAGCTCACCACGTTCTAGCAATCAGCCCCAGCATTTT
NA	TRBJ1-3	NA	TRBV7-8	CASSPSWAGNTIYF	TGTGCCAGCAGCCCGAGCTGGGCTGGAAACACCATATATTTT
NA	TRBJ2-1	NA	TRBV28	CASKDREGSSDSYNEQFF	TGTGCCAGCAAGGACAGAGAGGGTTCTAGTGATTCCTACAATGAGCAGTTCTTC
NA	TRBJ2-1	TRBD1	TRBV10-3	CAISNTGDEQFF	TGTGCCATCAGTAACACAGGGGATGAGCAGTTCTTC